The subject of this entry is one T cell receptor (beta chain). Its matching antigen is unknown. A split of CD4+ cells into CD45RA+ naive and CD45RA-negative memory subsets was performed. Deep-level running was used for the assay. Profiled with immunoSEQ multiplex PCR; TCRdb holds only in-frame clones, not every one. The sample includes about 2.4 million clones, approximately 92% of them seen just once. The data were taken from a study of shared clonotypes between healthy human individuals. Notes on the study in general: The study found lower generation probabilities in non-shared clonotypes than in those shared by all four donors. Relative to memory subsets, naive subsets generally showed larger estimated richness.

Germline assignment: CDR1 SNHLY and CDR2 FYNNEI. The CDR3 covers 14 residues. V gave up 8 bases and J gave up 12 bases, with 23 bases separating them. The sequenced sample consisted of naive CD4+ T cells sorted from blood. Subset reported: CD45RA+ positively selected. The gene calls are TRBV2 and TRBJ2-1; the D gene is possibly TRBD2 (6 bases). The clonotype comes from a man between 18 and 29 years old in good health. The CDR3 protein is CASGGTTLLVGQFF. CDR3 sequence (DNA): TGTGCCAGCGGAGGGACCACCCTCTTGGTGGGGCAGTTCTTC.